This TCR beta chain appears in the sequencing data of a study of regulatory T cells in long-lasting Graves disease. Time point specified: persistent/refractory GD, antithyroid drugs over 5 years with positive TRAb. After RNA was extracted from PBMCs, the TCR library was made from it. This clonotype was seen ten or more times. What it binds is not known. Study-level points and caveats: TRBV28, TRBJ1-2 and TRBJ2-5 were segments that persistent disease favored. Relative to newly diagnosed Graves' patients, persistent ones had lower TCR diversity.

iRepertoire HTBI primers and Arm-PCR of CDR3 regions built TCR beta libraries. MiXCR, run by TCRdb on the multiplex PCR reads, gives a single entry per CDR3 protein. The sample lists roughly 450,000 distinct CDR3 sequences; about 20% were seen once. Germline V lookup: CDR1 SNHLY, CDR2 FYNNEI. V lost 2 bases, J lost 8 bases, and 16 bases lay in between. The CDR3 has 16 residues. This TCR came from a female donor with Graves disease. The source material was peripheral blood mononuclear cells (PBMCs), sampled when the disease was refractory, from a patient treated with antithyroid drugs. The V gene is TRBV2, the J gene TRBJ1-6, with D possibly TRBD1 on 6 matching bases. CDR3 sequence: CASSERRGAEDSPLHF. CDR3 DNA sequence: TGTGCCAGCAGTGAACGGCGGGGGGCTGAGGATTCACCCCTCCACTTT. Drawing the rest from reference TRBV2 and TRBJ1-6, the complete variable domain is EPEVTQTPSHQVTQMGQEVILRCVPISNHLYFYWYRQILGQKVEFLVSFYNNEISEKSEIFDDQFSVERPDGSNFTLKIRSTKLEDSAMYFCASSERRGAEDSPLHFGNGTRLTVT.